This is a list of T cell receptor beta chains from one sample in a study of T cell repertoires and leukemia-associated antigens. MiXCR was run by TCRdb on the 5' RACE reads, yielding one entry per CDR3 protein. The table lists around 9,400 distinct CDR3 sequences, roughly 40% of them singletons. What these receptors recognize is not known. Sequencing used CD3+ T cells sorted from blood and cultured. These receptor sequences come from a female donor in good health. CDR3s include the opening cysteine and the closing phenylalanine or tryptophan. A D gene is named only where the DNA matches it firmly. The size of a clone is reported for some rows only, either as once, few or many, or as a class for expanded clones.

TRBD1	TRBV9	TRBJ1-1	many	TGTGCCAGCAGCGTAGCCGGGACAGAGAACACTGAAGCTTTCTTT	CASSVAGTENTEAFF
-	TRBV11-2	TRBJ2-2	few	TGTGCCAGCAGCTTAGGATTTCTGGGATACAACAATTCCGGGGAGCTGTTTTTT	CASSLGFLGYNNSGELFF
TRBD1	TRBV29-1	TRBJ1-1	-	TGCAGCGTTGCAAGAGGACAGGGTGAAGCTTTCTTT	CSVARGQGEAFF
-	TRBV5-1	TRBJ2-6	-	TGCGCCAGCAGCTTGGAAGGGGTTGGGGCCAACGTCCTGACTTTC	CASSLEGVGANVLTF
-	TRBV24-1	TRBJ2-5	once	TGTGCCACCAGTGCTAGCCGTGACCAAGAGACCCAGTACTTC	CATSASRDQETQYF
TRBD2	TRBV29-1	TRBJ2-3	medium-sized	TGCAGCGTTGAAGGTCTGTTAGCGGGAGGAGAGTGGCGCACAGATACGCAGTATTTT	CSVEGLLAGGEWRTDTQYF
-	TRBV7-9	TRBJ2-1	-	TGTGCCAGCAGCTTAGGGAGATACAATGAGCAGTTCTTC	CASSLGRYNEQFF
TRBD2	TRBV12-3/TRBV12-4	TRBJ2-3	-	TGTGCCAGCAGTCGGGCTAGCGGGAGTACGCAGTATTTT	CASSRASGSTQYF
-	TRBV18	TRBJ2-7	-	TGTGCCAGCTCAACGGCAGAGGACGAGCAGTACTTC	CASSTAEDEQYF
-	TRBV7-2	TRBJ2-3	-	TGTGCCAGCAGCTTATTAGCGGGCACAGATACGCAGTATTTT	CASSLLAGTDTQYF
-	TRBV12-3/TRBV12-4	TRBJ2-3	-	TGTGCCAGCAGTTTAGTGGCGGGGGCCACAGATACGCAGTATTTT	CASSLVAGATDTQYF
-	TRBV4-3	TRBJ2-2	-	TGCGCCAGCAGCCGTGAGAGTAGCGGAACGTTCGGGGGGGAGCTGTTTTTT	CASSRESSGTFGGELFF
TRBD2	TRBV7-2	TRBJ2-5	few	TGTGCCAGCAGCCTAGCGGGAGCGGGGGAGACCCAGTACTTC	CASSLAGAGETQYF
TRBD2	TRBV5-1	TRBJ2-3	-	TGCGCCAGCAGCTTCGGCAGCGGGGCAAGCACAGATACGCAGTATTTT	CASSFGSGASTDTQYF
-	TRBV20-1	TRBJ2-1	-	TGCAGTGCCGACCCTCGAGGCAGGACCATGTTGGGGGGAGCCTACAATGAGCAGTTCTTC	CSADPRGRTMLGGAYNEQFF
-	TRBV28	TRBJ1-1	-	TGTGCCAGCAGTTTATTAGCGGGCGCAGGCACTGAAGCTTTCTTT	CASSLLAGAGTEAFF
-	TRBV7-2	TRBJ2-7	-	TGTGCCAGCAGCTCCCGGGACGGGATCTACGAGCAGCACTTC	CASSSRDGIYEQHF
-	TRBV21-1	TRBJ2-2	-	TGTGCCAGCACTTCCGACACGAACACCGGGGAGCTGTTTTTT	CASTSDTNTGELFF
-	TRBV27	TRBJ1-4	-	TGTGCCAGCAGTCTTCTCGGGGGGAATGAAAAACTGTTTTTT	CASSLLGGNEKLFF
-	TRBV9	TRBJ1-5	-	TGTGCCAGCACCTTAACCCCGGGGCCTTACGCCTTTTCTAATCAGCCCCAGCATTTT	CASTLTPGPYAFSNQPQHF
-	TRBV4-1	TRBJ1-5	-	TGCGCCAGCAGCCCAACCCTCCGGACCCTCAAGGGGGGGCCCCAGCATTTT	CASSPTLRTLKGGPQHF
-	TRBV5-1	TRBJ2-6	medium-sized	TGCGCCAGCGGTGTGTCTGGGGCCAACGTCCTGACTTTC	CASGVSGANVLTF
TRBD2	TRBV5-1	TRBJ2-7	once	TGCGCCAGCAGCTTGGCCGGGGCTAGCGGGCCCTCGGAGCAGTACTTC	CASSLAGASGPSEQYF
TRBD1	TRBV9	TRBJ1-4	few	TGTGCCAGCAGCGACGGGACAGATTTTTTAACTAATGAAAAACTGTTTTTT	CASSDGTDFLTNEKLFF
TRBD1	TRBV28	TRBJ1-1	few	TGTGCCAGCAGTTTCTACTTATCGTTAGGGGGCTCTGACACTGAAGCTTTCTTT	CASSFYLSLGGSDTEAFF
-	TRBV7-2	TRBJ2-7	-	TGTGCCAGCAGCTTAGTCGGATATGGGTACTACGAGCAGTACTTC	CASSLVGYGYYEQYF
-	TRBV20-1	TRBJ2-2	-	TGCAGTGCTAGCTACGGGAACACCGGGGAGCTGTTTTTT	CSASYGNTGELFF
-	TRBV20-1	TRBJ1-2	once	TGCAGTGCTAGAGCAGACGCGGGGGCACCTGGCTACACCTTC	CSARADAGAPGYTF
-	TRBV20-1	TRBJ1-6	-	TGCAGTGCTCATGAGGGGTTTAATTCACCCCTCCACTTT	CSAHEGFNSPLHF
-	TRBV20-1	TRBJ1-5	few	TGCAGTGCTAAGCGGGACTCCGCTGAGCCCCAGCATTTT	CSAKRDSAEPQHF
-	TRBV4-2	TRBJ1-4	-	TGTGCCAGCAGCCAAGGCGACAGACAGAGGGAAAAACTGTTTTTT	CASSQGDRQREKLFF
-	TRBV11-2	TRBJ2-1	many	TGTGCCAGCACCCCGGGAGTCAATGAGCAGTTCTTC	CASTPGVNEQFF
-	TRBV7-9	TRBJ1-4	-	TGTTCCAGCAGCTTCGGGGACGTCGATAATGAAAAACTGTTTTTT	CSSSFGDVDNEKLFF
-	TRBV20-1	TRBJ2-3	-	TGCAGTGCCCCTTTCGGGGCGACGCAGTATTTT	CSAPFGATQYF
-	TRBV6-5	TRBJ2-3	-	TGTGCCAGCAGTCTACGGAGAGGTACGCAGTATTTT	CASSLRRGTQYF
-	TRBV20-1	TRBJ1-5	many	TGCAGTGCTAGAGCGCGGGGTGCCCGTTACAATCAGCCCCAGCATTTT	CSARARGARYNQPQHF
TRBD2	TRBV12-3/TRBV12-4	TRBJ2-1	few	TGTGCCAGCAGCCCCTTTCTAGCGGCCAAACCCTCTGAGCAGTTCTTC	CASSPFLAAKPSEQFF
-	TRBV3-1	TRBJ2-7	many	TGTGCCAGCAGCCAGATTCCGGGTTCCGACTACGAGCAGTACTTC	CASSQIPGSDYEQYF
-	TRBV28	TRBJ2-7	-	TGTGCCAGCAGTTTAGACGCGTGGGCCTACGAGCAGTACTTC	CASSLDAWAYEQYF
TRBD2	TRBV6-6	TRBJ2-3	many	TGTGCCAGCACCGACGGGAGGGCCGAGGTAGATACGCAGTATTTT	CASTDGRAEVDTQYF
TRBD2	TRBV25-1	TRBJ2-1	-	TGTGCCAGGAGACCCCTAAGCGGGAGGGCTTACAATGAGCAGTTCTTC	CARRPLSGRAYNEQFF
TRBD1	TRBV20-1	TRBJ1-1	-	TGCAGTGCGCCCACCGGGACAGGGGGCCGTGGCACTGAAGCTTTCTTT	CSAPTGTGGRGTEAFF
-	TRBV19	TRBJ2-6	many	TGTGCCAGCACCAGGTTCTCTGGGGCCAACGTCCTGACTTTC	CASTRFSGANVLTF
TRBD1	TRBV3-1	TRBJ2-7	medium-sized	TGTGCCAGCAGCCAAGGACCTCCCGGACAGGGGGACTACGAGCAGTACTTC	CASSQGPPGQGDYEQYF
-	TRBV7-9	TRBJ1-2	many	TGTGCCAGCAGCCCCCTTTACGGCAGTAGAGACTATGGCTACACCTTC	CASSPLYGSRDYGYTF
-	TRBV20-1	TRBJ2-5	medium-sized	TGCAGTGGGGACCTCCAAGAGACCCGGTACTTC	CSGDLQETRYF
-	TRBV11-2	TRBJ2-7	many	TGTGCCAGCAGCTCCGACAGAACCTACGAGCAGTACTTC	CASSSDRTYEQYF
TRBD1	TRBV5-1	TRBJ2-1	-	TGCGCCAGCAGCACAAGAGGGGACAGGGGGCTAGATGAGCAGTTCTTC	CASSTRGDRGLDEQFF